This TCR beta chain was sequenced during a study of blood T cell repertoires in COVID-19. The J segment lost 3 bases and the V segment lost 9 bases, leaving 6 bases of the junction unmatched. This CDR3 is built from 14 residues. From germline, CDR1 is LNHDA and CDR2 SQIVND (reference sequence). TCRdb's copy holds only in-frame clones and misses some; the assay was immunoSEQ multiplex PCR. The sample lists about 480,000 clones, roughly nine tenths occurring once. This clone occurred once. The source is a woman between 18 and 29 years old with acute COVID-19. The rearrangement uses TRBV19 and TRBJ1-5; 9 nucleotides align to TRBD1. Sample: PBMCs or T cells enriched from blood (not recorded which). The CDR3 DNA reads as TGTGCCAGCGGGGGGGACAGGGTCAATCAGCCCCAGCATTTT. Amino acids: CASGGDRVNQPQHF.